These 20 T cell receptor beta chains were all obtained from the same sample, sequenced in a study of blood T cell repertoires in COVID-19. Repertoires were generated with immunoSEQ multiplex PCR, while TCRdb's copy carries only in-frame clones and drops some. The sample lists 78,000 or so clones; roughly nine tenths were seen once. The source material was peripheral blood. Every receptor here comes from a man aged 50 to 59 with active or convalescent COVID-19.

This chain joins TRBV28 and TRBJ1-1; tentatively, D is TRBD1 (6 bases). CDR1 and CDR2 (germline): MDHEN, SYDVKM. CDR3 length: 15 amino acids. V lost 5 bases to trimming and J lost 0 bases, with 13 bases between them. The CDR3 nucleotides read TGTGCCAGCAGTCTAGTGGACAGATTGAACACTGAAGCTTTCTTT. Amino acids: CASSLVDRLNTEAFF.

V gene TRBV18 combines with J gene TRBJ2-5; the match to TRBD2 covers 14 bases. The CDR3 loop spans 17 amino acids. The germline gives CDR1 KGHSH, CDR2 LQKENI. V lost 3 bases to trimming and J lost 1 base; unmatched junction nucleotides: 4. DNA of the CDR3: TGTGCCAGCTCACCGCCTGGACTAGCGGGGGGCCAAGAGACCCAGTACTTC. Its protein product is CASSPPGLAGGQETQYF. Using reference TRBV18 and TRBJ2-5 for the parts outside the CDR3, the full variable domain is NAGVMQNPRHLVRRRGQEARLRCSPMKGHSHVYWYRQLPEEGLKFMVYLQKENIIDESGMPKERFSAEFPKEGPSILRIQQVVRGDSAAYFCASSPPGLAGGQETQYFGPGTRLLVL.

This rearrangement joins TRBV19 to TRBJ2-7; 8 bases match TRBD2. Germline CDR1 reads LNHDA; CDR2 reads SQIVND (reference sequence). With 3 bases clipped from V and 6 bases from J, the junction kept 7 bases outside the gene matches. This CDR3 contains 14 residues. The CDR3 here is CASSIGGEFGEQYF. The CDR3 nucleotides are TGTGCCAGTAGTATCGGGGGGGAGTTTGGCGAGCAGTACTTC.

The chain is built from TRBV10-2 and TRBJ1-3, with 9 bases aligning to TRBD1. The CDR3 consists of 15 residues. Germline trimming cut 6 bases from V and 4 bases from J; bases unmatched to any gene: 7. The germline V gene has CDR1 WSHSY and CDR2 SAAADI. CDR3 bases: TGCGCCAGCAGCCCGGGACAGGGCTACGGAAACACCATATATTTT. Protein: CASSPGQGYGNTIYF.

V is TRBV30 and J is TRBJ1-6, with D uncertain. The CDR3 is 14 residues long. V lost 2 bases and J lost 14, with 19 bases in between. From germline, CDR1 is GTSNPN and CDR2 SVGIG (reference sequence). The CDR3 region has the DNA TGTGCCTGGAGTAGGATAGGGAGCCCCAAATCCCTCCACTTT. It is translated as CAWSRIGSPKSLHF.

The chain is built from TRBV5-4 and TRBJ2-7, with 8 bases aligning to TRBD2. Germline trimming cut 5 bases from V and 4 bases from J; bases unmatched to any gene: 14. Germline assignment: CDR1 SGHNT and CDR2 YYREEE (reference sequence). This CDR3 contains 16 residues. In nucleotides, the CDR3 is TGTGCCAGCAGTCGGGGGGGCACCGGGGGAAAATACGAGCAGTACTTC. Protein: CASSRGGTGGKYEQYF.

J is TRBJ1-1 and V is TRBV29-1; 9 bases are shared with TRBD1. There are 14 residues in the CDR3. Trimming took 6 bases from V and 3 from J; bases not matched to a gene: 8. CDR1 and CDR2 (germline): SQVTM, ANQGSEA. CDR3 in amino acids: CSVGPGQGDTEAFF. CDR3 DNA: TGCAGCGTGGGCCCGGGACAGGGCGACACTGAAGCTTTCTTT.

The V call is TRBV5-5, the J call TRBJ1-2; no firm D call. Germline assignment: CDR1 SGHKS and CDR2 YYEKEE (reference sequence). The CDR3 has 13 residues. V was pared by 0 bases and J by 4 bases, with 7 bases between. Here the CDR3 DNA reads TGTGCCAGCAGCTTGGAACAGACCTATGGCTACACCTTC. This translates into CASSLEQTYGYTF.

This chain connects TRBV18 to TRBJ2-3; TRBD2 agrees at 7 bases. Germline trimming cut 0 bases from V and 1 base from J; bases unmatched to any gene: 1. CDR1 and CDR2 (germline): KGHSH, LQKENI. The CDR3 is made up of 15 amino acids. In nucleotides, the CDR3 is TGTGCCAGCTCACCACCAAGCGGGGGCACAGATACGCAGTATTTT. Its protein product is CASSPPSGGTDTQYF.

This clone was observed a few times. The CDR3 region is CASSFRGSIQYF. CDR3 nucleotide sequence: TGTGCCAGCAGTTTTCGGGGGAGCATTCAGTACTTC. The chain couples TRBV12-3 or TRBV12-4 to TRBJ2-4, with TRBD2 as a possible D gene (6 bases). This CDR3 is built from 12 residues. Trimming removed 3 bases from V and 9 bases from J, with 9 bases in between.

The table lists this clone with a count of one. CDR3 nucleotides: TGCGCCAGCAGTGAGCACGCCGGGGGGTCCGGGGAGCTGTTTTTT. This sequence encodes CASSEHAGGSGELFF. The rearrangement uses TRBV10-1 and TRBJ2-2; 7 nucleotides match TRBD2. Germline CDR1 and CDR2: WNHNN and SYGVQD (reference sequence). The length of the CDR3 is 15 residues. The V gene end was trimmed by 2 bases and the J gene end by 6 bases; junction bases not matched to a gene: 6.

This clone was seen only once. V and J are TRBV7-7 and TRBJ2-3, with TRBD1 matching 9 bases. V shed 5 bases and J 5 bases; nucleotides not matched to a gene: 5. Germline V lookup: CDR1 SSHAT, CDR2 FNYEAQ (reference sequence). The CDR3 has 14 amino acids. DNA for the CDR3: TGTGCCAGCAGCAGGACAGGGGTGGGAGATACGCAGTATTTT. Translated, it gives CASSRTGVGDTQYF.

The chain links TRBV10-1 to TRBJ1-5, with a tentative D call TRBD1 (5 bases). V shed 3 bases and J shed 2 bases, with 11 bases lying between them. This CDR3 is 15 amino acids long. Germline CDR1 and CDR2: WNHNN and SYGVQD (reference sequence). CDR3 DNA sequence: TGCGCCAGCAGTGATGGCCAGGGCGGCAATCAGCCCCAGCATTTT. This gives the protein CASSDGQGGNQPQHF.

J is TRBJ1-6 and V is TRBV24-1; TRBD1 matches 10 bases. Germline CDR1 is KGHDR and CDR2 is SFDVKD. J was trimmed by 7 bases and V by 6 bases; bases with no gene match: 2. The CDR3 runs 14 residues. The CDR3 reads CATSQGQGNSPLHF. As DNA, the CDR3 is TGTGCCACCAGTCAGGGACAGGGGAATTCACCCCTCCACTTT.

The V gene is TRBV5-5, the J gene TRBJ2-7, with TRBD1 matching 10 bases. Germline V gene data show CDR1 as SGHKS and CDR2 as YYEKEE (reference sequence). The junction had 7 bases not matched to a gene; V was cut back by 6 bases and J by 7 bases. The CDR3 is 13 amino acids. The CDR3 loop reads CASKRQGAREQYF. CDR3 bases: TGTGCCAGCAAGCGACAGGGGGCTCGAGAGCAGTACTTC.

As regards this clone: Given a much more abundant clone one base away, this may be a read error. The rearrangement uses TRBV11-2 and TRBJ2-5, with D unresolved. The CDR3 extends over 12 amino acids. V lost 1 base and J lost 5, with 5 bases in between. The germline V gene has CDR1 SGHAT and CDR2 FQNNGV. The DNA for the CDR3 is TGTGCCAGCAGCTTAGGTCGGGAGACCCAGTACTTC. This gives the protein CASSLGRETQYF.

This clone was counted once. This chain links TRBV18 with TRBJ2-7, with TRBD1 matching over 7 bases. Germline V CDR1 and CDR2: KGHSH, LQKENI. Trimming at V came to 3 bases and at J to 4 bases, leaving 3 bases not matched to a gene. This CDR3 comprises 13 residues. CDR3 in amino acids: CASSPQDRYEQYV. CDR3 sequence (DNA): TGTGCCAGCTCACCCCAGGACAGGTACGAGCAGTACGTC.

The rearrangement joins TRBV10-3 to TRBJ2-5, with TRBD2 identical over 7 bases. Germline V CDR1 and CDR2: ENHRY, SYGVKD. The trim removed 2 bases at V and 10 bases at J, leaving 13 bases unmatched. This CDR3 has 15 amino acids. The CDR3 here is CAISERAAPGEGQYF. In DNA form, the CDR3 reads TGTGCCATCAGTGAGAGGGCGGCCCCGGGGGAGGGCCAGTACTTC.

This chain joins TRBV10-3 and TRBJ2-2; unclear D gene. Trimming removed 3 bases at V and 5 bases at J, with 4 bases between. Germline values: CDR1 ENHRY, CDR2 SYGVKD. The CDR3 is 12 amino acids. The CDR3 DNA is TGTGCCATCAGTGAATATACCGGGGAGCTGTTTTTT. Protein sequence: CAISEYTGELFF.

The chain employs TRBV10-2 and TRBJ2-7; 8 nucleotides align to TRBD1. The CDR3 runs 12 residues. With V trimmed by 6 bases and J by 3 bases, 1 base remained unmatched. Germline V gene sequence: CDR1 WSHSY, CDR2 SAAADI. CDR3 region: CASSGQGYEQYV. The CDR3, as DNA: TGCGCCAGCAGCGGACAGGGCTACGAGCAGTACGTC.